This T cell receptor beta chain was obtained from a study of CD8+ T cells in alopecia areata. Study information: Treated patients received oral tofacitinib, 5 to 10 mg twice daily. Tofacitinib administration persisted for 6 to 18 months, succeeded by 6 months off drug.

Findings and limits, study-wide: Sequencing of scalp samples also captures resident alphabeta T cells of normal skin. More clonal than normal scalp was lesional scalp, particularly alopecia totalis/universalis.

As part of sample collection, lesional scalp punch biopsies and peripheral blood were taken from alopecia areata patients. Germline assignment: CDR1 MNHEY and CDR2 SVGAGI. The CDR3 extends over 15 amino acids. The V and J ends lost 6 bases and 4 bases, in that order; junction bases with no gene match: 9. RNA was isolated and reverse transcribed to cDNA, the sequencing template. TCRdb's table, derived via immunoSEQ multiplex PCR, lists solely in-frame clones and lacks some. The table lists over 6,000 clones, around two thirds of them singletons, with roughly an eighth in the top ten. Notes on this clone: Its antigen is undetermined.

The chain links TRBV6-5 to TRBJ2-3, with 8 bases identical to TRBD1. This receptor was obtained from a human donor with alopecia areata. The source material was skin, sampled at week 0. The CDR3 is CASRHFSGGPDTQYF. DNA of the CDR3: TGTGCCAGCAGACACTTTTCAGGGGGCCCAGATACGCAGTATTTT.